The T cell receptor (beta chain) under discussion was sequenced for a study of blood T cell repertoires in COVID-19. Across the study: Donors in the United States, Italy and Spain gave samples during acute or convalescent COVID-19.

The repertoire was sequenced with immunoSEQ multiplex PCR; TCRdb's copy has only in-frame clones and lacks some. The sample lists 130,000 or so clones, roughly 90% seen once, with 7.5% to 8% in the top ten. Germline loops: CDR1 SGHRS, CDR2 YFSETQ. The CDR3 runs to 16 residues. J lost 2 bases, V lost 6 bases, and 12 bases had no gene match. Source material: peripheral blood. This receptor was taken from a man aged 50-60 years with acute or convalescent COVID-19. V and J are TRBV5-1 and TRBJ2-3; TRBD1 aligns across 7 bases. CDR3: CASTNEGASLTDTQYF. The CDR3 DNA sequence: TGCGCCAGCACTAACGAGGGGGCTAGTCTCACAGATACGCAGTATTTT.